The subject of this entry is one T cell receptor (beta chain). As yet, its antigen is unknown. This sample was included in a study of OX40 agonist ivuxolimab in advanced cancers. Study details: Those enrolled were approximately 78% male, with a mean age of roughly 60 years and ages from roughly 23 to 79. Study-wide findings and caveats: With doses of 0.1-3.0 mg/kg, partial responders showed among the lowest clonal expansion. Averaged across samples, CD8+ T cells carried more expanded clones than CD4+ did.

This table comes from immunoSEQ multiplex PCR, and its TCRdb copy is limited to in-frame clones, with some not included. The sample records some 85,000 clones, around nine tenths being singletons. Here the sequenced sample was CD4+ or CD8+ T cells sorted from blood, taken in a trial of the OX40 agonist ivuxolimab. This TCR came from an adult with an advanced solid tumor such as melanoma, head and neck, liver or kidney cancer.

The CDR3 spells CASSPGTSGTNEQFF. DNA for the CDR3: TGTGCCAGCAGCCCGGGGACTAGCGGTACCAATGAGCAGTTCTTC. The chain couples TRBV7-7 to TRBJ2-1; 11 bases agree with TRBD2. The CDR3 runs to 15 residues. CDR1 and CDR2 from the germline V gene are SSHAT and FNYEAQ (reference sequence). V shed 5 bases, J shed 6 bases, and the junction held 6 bases outside the gene matches.